These T cell receptor beta chains were read from a single sample in a study of shared T cell receptors in the human thymus. This table comes from immunoSEQ multiplex PCR, and its TCRdb copy is limited to in-frame clones, with some not included. The sample holds roughly 700,000 clones, approximately 87% seen once. This sample also appeared in a second study, on human thymus T cells.

The specimen was thymocytes. All receptors come from a boy younger than two with a congenital heart defect. Both conserved end residues are part of each CDR3. The D gene is left open where the match is weak. Expanded clones get a size class; other rows say once, few or many, or leave the size out.

V gene	J gene	clone size	D gene	CDR3 length	CDR3 DNA	CDR3 protein
TRBV21-1	TRBJ2-1	NA	NA	19	TGTGCCAGCAGCAAAGGGGGGCACTACTGCGCGACCACCTACAATGAGCAGTTCTTC	CASSKGGHYCATTYNEQFF
TRBV27	TRBJ2-7	NA	TRBD2	15	TGTGCCAGCAGTTGGCGGGGTAGCGGGCCCTACGAGCAGTACTTC	CASSWRGSGPYEQYF
TRBV12-5	TRBJ1-2	NA	NA	19	TGTGCTAGTGGTTTGGCCCCCCGGGGGGGCGGCGCTAAGGAGTATGGCTACACCTTC	CASGLAPRGGGAKEYGYTF
TRBV7-2	TRBJ1-5	once	TRBD1	16	TGTGCCAGCAGCATGGGACAGGCGTTGAGCAATCAGCCCCAGCATTTT	CASSMGQALSNQPQHF
TRBV4-3	TRBJ2-4	NA	NA	16	TGCGCCAGCAGTGAAAACGTGGTAGGGGTTGAAAACATTCAGTACTTC	CASSENVVGVENIQYF
TRBV19	TRBJ2-7	NA	TRBD1	15	TGTGCCAGTAGTCTAGGGACAGGCATTCATTACGAGCAGTACTTC	CASSLGTGIHYEQYF
TRBV18	TRBJ1-2	NA	NA	14	TGTGCCAGCTCACCAAGGGCGGGAGGTAATGGCTACACCTTC	CASSPRAGGNGYTF
TRBV5-1	TRBJ1-1	NA	NA	15	TGCGCCAGCAGCTTACCGGGACAACTGAACACTGAAGCTTTCTTT	CASSLPGQLNTEAFF
TRBV7-9	TRBJ2-7	NA	TRBD2	14	TGTGCCAGCAGCTCGGGGACTAGCGGGAGGAAGCAGTACTTC	CASSSGTSGRKQYF
TRBV5-4	TRBJ1-2	NA	NA	15	TGTGCCAGCAGCTTGGTGGTCAGAGGATCCTGGGGCTACACCTTC	CASSLVVRGSWGYTF
TRBV11-2	TRBJ2-7	NA	TRBD1	13	TGTGCCAGCAAGACAGGGACAACCTACGAGCAGTACTTC	CASKTGTTYEQYF